This T cell receptor beta chain was observed in a study of OX40 agonist ivuxolimab in advanced cancers. Study-level information: Patients undergoing dose escalation presented with hepatocellular carcinoma, melanoma, renal cell or head and neck cancer. Study findings and constraints: Clonal expansion by week 6 occurred in CD4+ and CD8+ blood T cells (at 0.1 to 3.0 mg/kg).

The CDR3 consists of 15 residues. Trimming took off 4 bases at V and 8 bases at J, with 18 bases between the two ends. Germline loops: CDR1 SGHRS, CDR2 YFSETQ. For this clone: What it binds is unknown.

Produced via immunoSEQ multiplex PCR; TCRdb's table is partial and in-frame only. The repertoire consists of roughly 66,000 clones, with 80% to 85% occurring once and the leading ten covering over 0.4%. This TCR derives from an adult with an advanced solid tumor such as melanoma, head and neck, liver or kidney cancer. Sample: CD4+ or CD8+ T cells sorted from blood, taken in a trial of the OX40 agonist ivuxolimab. The J gene is TRBJ1-4, the V gene TRBV5-1; D is perhaps TRBD1 (5 bases). The CDR3 DNA reads as TGCGCCAGCAGCCCCGACGGGACTCGGTACGAAAAACTGTTTTTT. As protein: CASSPDGTRYEKLFF.